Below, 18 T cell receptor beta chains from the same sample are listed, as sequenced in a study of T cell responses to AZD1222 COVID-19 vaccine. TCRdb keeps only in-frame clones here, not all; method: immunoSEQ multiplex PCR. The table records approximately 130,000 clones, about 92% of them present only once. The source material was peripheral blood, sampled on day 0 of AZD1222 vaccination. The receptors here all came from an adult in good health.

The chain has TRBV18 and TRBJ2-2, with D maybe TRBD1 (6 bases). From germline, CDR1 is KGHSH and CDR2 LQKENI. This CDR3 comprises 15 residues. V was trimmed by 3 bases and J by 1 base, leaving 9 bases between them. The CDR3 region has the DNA TGTGCCAGCTCACCGCGAGGGGGGAACACCGGGGAGCTGTTTTTT. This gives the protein CASSPRGGNTGELFF.

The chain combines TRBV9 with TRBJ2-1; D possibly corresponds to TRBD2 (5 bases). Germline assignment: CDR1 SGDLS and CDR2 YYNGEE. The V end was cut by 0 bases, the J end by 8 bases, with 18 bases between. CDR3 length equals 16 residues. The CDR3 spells CASSVAARRGQDEQFF. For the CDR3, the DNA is TGTGCCAGCAGCGTAGCAGCGAGAAGAGGGCAGGATGAGCAGTTCTTC.

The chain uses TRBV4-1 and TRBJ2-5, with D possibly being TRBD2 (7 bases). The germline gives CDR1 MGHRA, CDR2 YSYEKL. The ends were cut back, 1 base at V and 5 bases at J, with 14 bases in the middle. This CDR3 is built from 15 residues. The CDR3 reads CASSQVVGGGETQYF. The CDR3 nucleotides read TGCGCCAGCAGCCAAGTCGTGGGAGGGGGTGAGACCCAGTACTTC.

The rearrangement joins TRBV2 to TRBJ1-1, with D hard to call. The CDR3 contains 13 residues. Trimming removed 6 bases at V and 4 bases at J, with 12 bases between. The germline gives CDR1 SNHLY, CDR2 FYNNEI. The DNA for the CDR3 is TGTGCCAGCAGCCAGACCCCGGGCACTGAAGCTTTCTTT. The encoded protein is CASSQTPGTEAFF.

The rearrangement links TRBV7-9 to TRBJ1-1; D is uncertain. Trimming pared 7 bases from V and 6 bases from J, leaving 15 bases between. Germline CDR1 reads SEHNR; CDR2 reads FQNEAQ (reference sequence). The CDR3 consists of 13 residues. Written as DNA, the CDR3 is TGTGCCAGCACATATTATGGGGAGTCTGAAGCTTTCTTT. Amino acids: CASTYYGESEAFF.

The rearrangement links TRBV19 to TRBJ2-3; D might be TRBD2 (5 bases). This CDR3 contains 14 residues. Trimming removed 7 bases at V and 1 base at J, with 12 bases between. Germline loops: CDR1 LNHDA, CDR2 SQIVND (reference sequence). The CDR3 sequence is CASTSLGGTDTQYF. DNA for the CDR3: TGTGCCAGTACCTCACTCGGGGGCACAGATACGCAGTATTTT.

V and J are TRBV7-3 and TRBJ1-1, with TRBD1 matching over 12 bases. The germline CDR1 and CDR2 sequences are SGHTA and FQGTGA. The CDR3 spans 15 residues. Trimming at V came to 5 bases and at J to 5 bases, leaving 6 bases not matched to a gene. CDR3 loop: CASSKGTGGLTEAFF. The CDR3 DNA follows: TGTGCCAGCAGCAAGGGGACAGGGGGCTTAACTGAAGCTTTCTTT.

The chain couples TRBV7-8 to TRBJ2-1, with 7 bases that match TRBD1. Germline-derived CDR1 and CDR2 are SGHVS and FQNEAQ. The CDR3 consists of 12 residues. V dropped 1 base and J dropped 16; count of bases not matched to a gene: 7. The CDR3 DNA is TGTGCCAGCAGCTTAGGGGGACAGAAGGTATTCTTC. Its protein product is CASSLGGQKVFF.

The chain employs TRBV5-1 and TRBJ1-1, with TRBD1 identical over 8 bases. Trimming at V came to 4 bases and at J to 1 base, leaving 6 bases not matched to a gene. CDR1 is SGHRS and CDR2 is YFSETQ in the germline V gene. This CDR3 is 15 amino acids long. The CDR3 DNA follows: TGCGCCAGCAGCCCCCGGACAGGGCAGAACACTGAAGCTTTCTTT. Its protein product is CASSPRTGQNTEAFF.

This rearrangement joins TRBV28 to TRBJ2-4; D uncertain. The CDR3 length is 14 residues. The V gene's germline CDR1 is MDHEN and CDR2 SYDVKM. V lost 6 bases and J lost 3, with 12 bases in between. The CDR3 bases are TGTGCCAGCAGGGCCGGGCGGAGCAAAAACATTCAGTACTTC. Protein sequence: CASRAGRSKNIQYF. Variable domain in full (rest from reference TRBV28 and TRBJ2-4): DVKVTQSSRYLVKRTGEKVFLECVQDMDHENMFWYRQDPGLGLRLIYFSYDVKMKEKGDIPEGYSVSREKKERFSLILESASTNQTSMYLCASRAGRSKNIQYFGAGTRLSVL.

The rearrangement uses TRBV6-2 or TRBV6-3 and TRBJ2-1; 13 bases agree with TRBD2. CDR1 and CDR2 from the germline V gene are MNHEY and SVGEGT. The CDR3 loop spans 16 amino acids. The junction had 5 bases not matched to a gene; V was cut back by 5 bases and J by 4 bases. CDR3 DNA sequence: TGTGCCAGCAGTGGATCACTAGCGGGAGGGTACAATGAGCAGTTCTTC. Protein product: CASSGSLAGGYNEQFF.

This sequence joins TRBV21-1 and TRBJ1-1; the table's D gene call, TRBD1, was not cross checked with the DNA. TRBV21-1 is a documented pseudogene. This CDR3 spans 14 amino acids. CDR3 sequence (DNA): TGTGCCAGCAGCAACCAGGATGAGAACACTGAAGCTTTCTTT. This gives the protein CASSNQDENTEAFF.

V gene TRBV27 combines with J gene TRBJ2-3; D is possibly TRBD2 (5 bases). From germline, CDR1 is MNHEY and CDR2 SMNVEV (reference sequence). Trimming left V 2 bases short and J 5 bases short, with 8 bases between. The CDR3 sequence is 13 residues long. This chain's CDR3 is CASSLTAGDTQYF. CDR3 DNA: TGTGCCAGCAGTTTAACGGCGGGAGATACGCAGTATTTT.

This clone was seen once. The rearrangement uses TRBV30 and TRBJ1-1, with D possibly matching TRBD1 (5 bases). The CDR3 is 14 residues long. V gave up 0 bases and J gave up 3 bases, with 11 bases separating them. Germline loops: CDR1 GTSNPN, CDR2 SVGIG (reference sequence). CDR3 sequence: CAWSVLGADTEAFF. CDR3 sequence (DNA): TGTGCCTGGAGTGTACTAGGGGCGGACACTGAAGCTTTCTTT.

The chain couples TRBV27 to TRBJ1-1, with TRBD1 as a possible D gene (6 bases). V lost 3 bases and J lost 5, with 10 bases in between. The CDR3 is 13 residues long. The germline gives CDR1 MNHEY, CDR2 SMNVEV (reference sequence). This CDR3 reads CASSFRGGTEAFF. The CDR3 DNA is TGTGCCAGCAGTTTCAGGGGTGGTACTGAAGCTTTCTTT.

The CDR3 reads CASSPTTGSSYNSPLHF. CDR3 sequence (DNA): TGTGCCAGCAGTCCAACCACAGGGAGCTCCTATAATTCACCCCTCCACTTT. This chain links TRBV6-6 with TRBJ1-6, with TRBD1 as a possible D gene (6 bases). Germline-derived CDR1 and CDR2 are MNHNY and SVGAGI (reference sequence). The germline V and J ends were trimmed by 5 bases and 0 bases, with 14 bases remaining between them. The CDR3 covers 17 residues.

The CDR3 here is CASLRARVGYGYTF. In DNA form, the CDR3 reads TGTGCCAGCCTTCGGGCCCGGGTGGGCTATGGCTACACCTTC. The rearrangement joins TRBV28 to TRBJ1-2; D unclear. Looked up from germline, CDR1 is MDHEN and CDR2 is SYDVKM. The length of the CDR3 is 14 residues. V lost 8 bases to trimming and J lost 4 bases, with 17 bases between them.

In DNA, the CDR3 is TGTGCCAGTAGTACCCAGGGGGAACAGCCCCAGCATTTT. Encoded protein: CASSTQGEQPQHF. J is TRBJ1-5 and V is TRBV19; TRBD1 matches 7 bases. V was clipped by 4 bases and J by 7 bases; unmatched bases: 4. CDR1 is LNHDA, CDR2 SQIVND, per germline (reference sequence). The length of the CDR3 is 13 residues.